This T cell receptor (beta chain) was retrieved from a study of T cells of healthy individuals. The table lists this clonotype with a few counts. The CDR3 is 19 amino acids. With V trimmed by 6 bases and J by 5 bases, 15 bases remained unmatched. TCRdb called the 5' RACE reads again in MiXCR, with one record for every CDR3 protein. Of 85,000 to 100,000 distinct CDR3 sequences detected, approximately 18% appear once; the ten largest clones hold about 6.2%. The chain joins TRBV12-3 or TRBV12-4 to TRBJ2-5; 16 positions agree with TRBD2. This TCR was recovered from a human donor in good health. The CDR3 reads CASRGYPGLAGGPSETQYF. In DNA form, the CDR3 reads TGTGCCAGCAGAGGATATCCGGGACTAGCGGGAGGGCCAAGTGAGACCCAGTACTTC.